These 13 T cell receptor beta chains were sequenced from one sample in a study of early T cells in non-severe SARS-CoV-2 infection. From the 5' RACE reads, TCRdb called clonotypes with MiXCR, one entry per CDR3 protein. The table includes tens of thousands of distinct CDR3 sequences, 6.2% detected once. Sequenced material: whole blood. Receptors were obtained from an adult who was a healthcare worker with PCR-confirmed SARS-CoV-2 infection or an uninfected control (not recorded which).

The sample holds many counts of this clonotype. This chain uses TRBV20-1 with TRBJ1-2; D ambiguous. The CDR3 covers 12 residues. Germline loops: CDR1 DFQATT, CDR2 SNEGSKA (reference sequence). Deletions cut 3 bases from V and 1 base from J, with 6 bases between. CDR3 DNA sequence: TGCAGTGCTAGGACATATAACTATGGCTACACCTTC. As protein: CSARTYNYGYTF.

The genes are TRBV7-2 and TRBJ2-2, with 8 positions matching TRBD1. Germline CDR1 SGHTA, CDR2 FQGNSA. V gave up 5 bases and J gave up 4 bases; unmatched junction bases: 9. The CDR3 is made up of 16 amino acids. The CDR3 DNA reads TGTGCCAGCAGCCCGGTTGGACAGGGCGTCACCGGGGAGCTGTTTTTT. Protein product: CASSPVGQGVTGELFF. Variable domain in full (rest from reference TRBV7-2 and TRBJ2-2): GAGVSQSPSNKVTEKGKDVELRCDPISGHTALYWYRQSLGQGLEFLIYFQGNSAPDKSGLPSDRFSAERTGGSVSTLTIQRTQQEDSAVYLCASSPVGQGVTGELFFGEGSRLTVL.

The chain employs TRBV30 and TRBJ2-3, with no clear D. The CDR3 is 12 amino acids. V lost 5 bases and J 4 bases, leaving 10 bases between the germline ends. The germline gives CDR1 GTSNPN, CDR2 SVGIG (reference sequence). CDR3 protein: CAWGPNADTQYF. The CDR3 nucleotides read TGTGCCTGGGGGCCGAACGCAGATACGCAGTATTTT.

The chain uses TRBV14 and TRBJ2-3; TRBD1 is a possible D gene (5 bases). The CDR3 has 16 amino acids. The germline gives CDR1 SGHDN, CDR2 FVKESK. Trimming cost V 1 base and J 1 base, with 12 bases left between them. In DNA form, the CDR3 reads TGTGCCAGCAGCCAAGTTCCAGGGTTTCGCACAGATACGCAGTATTTT. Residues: CASSQVPGFRTDTQYF.

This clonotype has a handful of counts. CDR3 in amino acids: CASSILSNYGYTF. The CDR3 nucleotides read TGTGCCAGTAGTATACTGTCTAACTATGGCTACACCTTC. This chain links TRBV19 with TRBJ1-2, with D uncertain. The germline CDR1 and CDR2 sequences are LNHDA and SQIVND (reference sequence). V shed 2 bases and J shed 0 bases, with 4 bases lying between them. The length of the CDR3 is 13 residues.

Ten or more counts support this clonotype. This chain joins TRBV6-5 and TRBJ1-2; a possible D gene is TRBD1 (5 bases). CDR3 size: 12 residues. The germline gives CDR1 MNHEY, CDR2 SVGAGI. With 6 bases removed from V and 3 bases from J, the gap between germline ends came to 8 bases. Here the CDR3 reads CASRGEHYGYTF. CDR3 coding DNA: TGTGCCAGCAGGGGGGAGCACTATGGCTACACCTTC.

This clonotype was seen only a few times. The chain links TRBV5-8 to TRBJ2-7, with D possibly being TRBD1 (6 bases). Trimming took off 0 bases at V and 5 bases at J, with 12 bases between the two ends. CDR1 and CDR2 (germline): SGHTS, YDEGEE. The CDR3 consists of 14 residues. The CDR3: CASSLDLGANEQYF. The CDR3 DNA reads TGTGCCAGCAGCTTGGATTTGGGGGCGAACGAGCAGTACTTC.

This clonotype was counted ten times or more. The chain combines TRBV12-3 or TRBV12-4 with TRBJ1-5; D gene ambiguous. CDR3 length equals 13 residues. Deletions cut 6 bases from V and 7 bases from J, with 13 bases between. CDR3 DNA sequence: TGTGCCAGCAGCACCGGGGAAGCACAGCCCCAGCATTTT. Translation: CASSTGEAQPQHF.

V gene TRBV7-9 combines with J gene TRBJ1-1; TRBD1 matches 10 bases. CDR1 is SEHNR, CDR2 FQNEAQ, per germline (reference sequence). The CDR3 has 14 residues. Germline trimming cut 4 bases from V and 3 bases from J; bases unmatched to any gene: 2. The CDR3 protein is CASSSGQGDTEAFF. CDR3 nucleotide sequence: TGTGCCAGCAGCTCCGGACAGGGGGACACTGAAGCTTTCTTT.

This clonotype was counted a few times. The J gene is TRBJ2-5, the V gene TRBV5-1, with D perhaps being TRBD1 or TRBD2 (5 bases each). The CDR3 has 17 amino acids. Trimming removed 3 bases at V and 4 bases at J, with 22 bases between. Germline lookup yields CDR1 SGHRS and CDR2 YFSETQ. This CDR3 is CASSSGRGSTSRETQYF. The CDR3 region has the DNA TGCGCCAGCAGCTCGGGAAGGGGATCCACCTCCCGAGAGACCCAGTACTTC.

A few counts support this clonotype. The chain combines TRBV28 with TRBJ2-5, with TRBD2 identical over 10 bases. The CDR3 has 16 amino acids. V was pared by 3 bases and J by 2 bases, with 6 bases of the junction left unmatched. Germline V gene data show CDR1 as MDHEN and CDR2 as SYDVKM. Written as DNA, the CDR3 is TGTGCCAGCAGTTTCGATAGCGGGGGGTTACAAGAGACCCAGTACTTC. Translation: CASSFDSGGLQETQYF.

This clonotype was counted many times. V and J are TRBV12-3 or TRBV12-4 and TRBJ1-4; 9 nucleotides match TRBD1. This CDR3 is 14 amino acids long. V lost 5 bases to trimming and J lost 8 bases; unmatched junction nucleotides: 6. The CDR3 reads CASSITTGGEKLFF. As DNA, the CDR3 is TGTGCCAGCAGTATCACGACAGGGGGGGAAAAACTGTTTTTT.

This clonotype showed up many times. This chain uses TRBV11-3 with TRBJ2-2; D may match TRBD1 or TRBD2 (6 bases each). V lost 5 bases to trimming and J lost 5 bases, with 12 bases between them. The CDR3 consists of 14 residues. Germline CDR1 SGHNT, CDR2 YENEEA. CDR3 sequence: CASSLRGGTGELFF. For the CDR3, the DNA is TGTGCCAGCAGCCTCCGAGGGGGGACCGGGGAGCTGTTTTTT. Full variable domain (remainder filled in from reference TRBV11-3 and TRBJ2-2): EAGVVQSPRYKIIEKKQPVAFWCNPISGHNTLYWYLQNLGQGPELLIRYENEEAVDDSQLPKDRFSAERLKGVDSTLKIQPAELGDSAVYLCASSLRGGTGELFFGEGSRLTVL.